Shown below are 31 T cell receptor beta chains from a single sample sequenced in a study of blood T cell repertoires in COVID-19. The method was immunoSEQ multiplex PCR; TCRdb's version includes in-frame clones alone and lacks a portion of them. The sample lists about 120,000 clones; 75% to 90% were seen once. The sequencing input was peripheral blood. All receptors derive from a human donor with acute or convalescent COVID-19. The donor label of this sample is uncertain.

The rearrangement joins TRBV28 to TRBJ2-1, with TRBD2 identical over 16 bases. This CDR3 comprises 16 residues. V shed 8 bases, J shed 8 bases, and the junction held 9 bases outside the gene matches. The V gene's germline CDR1 is MDHEN and CDR2 SYDVKM. CDR3 amino acids: CASYGTSGRGTHEQFF. The CDR3 DNA sequence: TGTGCCAGCTACGGGACTAGCGGGAGGGGTACCCATGAGCAGTTCTTC.

This clone was picked up one time. The chain is built from TRBV7-6 and TRBJ2-1; no definite D call. The CDR3 length is 16 residues. Trimming removed 2 bases at V and 0 bases at J, with 11 bases between. CDR1 is SGHVS, CDR2 FNYEAQ, per germline. CDR3 region: CASSLTVWSSYNEQFF. CDR3 nucleotides: TGTGCCAGCAGCTTAACGGTTTGGAGCTCCTACAATGAGCAGTTCTTC. The whole variable domain, remainder taken from reference TRBV7-6 and TRBJ2-1, is GAGVSQSPRYKVTKRGQDVALRCDPISGHVSLYWYRQALGQGPEFLTYFNYEAQQDKSGLPNDRFSAERPEGSISTLTIQRTEQRDSAMYRCASSLTVWSSYNEQFFGPGTRLTVL.

This clone was seen only once. The CDR3 sequence is CASSGPSGWSYEQYF. The CDR3 nucleotides are TGTGCCAGCAGTGGCCCTAGCGGATGGTCCTACGAGCAGTACTTC. J is TRBJ2-7 and V is TRBV2; 7 bases are a match to TRBD2. From germline, CDR1 is SNHLY and CDR2 FYNNEI. CDR3 size: 15 residues. The trim removed 4 bases at V and 1 base at J, leaving 7 bases unmatched. Variable domain in full (rest from reference TRBV2 and TRBJ2-7): EPEVTQTPSHQVTQMGQEVILRCVPISNHLYFYWYRQILGQKVEFLVSFYNNEISEKSEIFDDQFSVERPDGSNFTLKIRSTKLEDSAMYFCASSGPSGWSYEQYFGPGTRLTVT.

In DNA, the CDR3 is TGCGCCAGCAGCTCCGCCGGACTGGGAGGGCAGCCCCAGCATTTT. This sequence encodes CASSSAGLGGQPQHF. This chain joins TRBV5-1 and TRBJ1-5; D is undetermined. CDR3 size: 15 residues. Germline values: CDR1 SGHRS, CDR2 YFSETQ. Trimming shortened V by 3 bases and J by 7 bases, and 17 bases separated the two germline ends.

This clone has only one observation. This sequence joins TRBV6-5 and TRBJ2-5; D might be TRBD1 (5 bases). The CDR3 consists of 15 residues. Trimming took 0 bases from V and 5 from J, leaving 13 bases between them. CDR1 is MNHEY, CDR2 SVGAGI, per germline. The DNA of the CDR3 is TGTGCCAGCAGTTACTCAGGCAGGGCAGGGGAGACCCAGTACTTC. It encodes CASSYSGRAGETQYF.

This clone was picked up one time. The chain is built from TRBV10-3 and TRBJ2-2; no clear D. CDR3 length equals 12 residues. CDR1 and CDR2 from the germline V gene are ENHRY and SYGVKD. V gave up 3 bases and J gave up 5 bases, with 4 bases separating them. This CDR3 reads CAISDLTGELFF. The CDR3 bases are TGTGCCATCAGTGACCTTACCGGGGAGCTGTTTTTT.

The CDR3 protein is CASSPLSPGSDTQYF. The CDR3 nucleotides are TGTGCCAGCTCACCACTTTCGCCCGGGTCAGATACGCAGTATTTT. J is TRBJ2-3 and V is TRBV18; D ambiguous. The CDR3 loop spans 15 amino acids. V lost 1 base, J lost 4 bases, and 12 bases lay in between. Germline V lookup: CDR1 KGHSH, CDR2 LQKENI. The whole variable domain, remainder taken from reference TRBV18 and TRBJ2-3, is NAGVMQNPRHLVRRRGQEARLRCSPMKGHSHVYWYRQLPEEGLKFMVYLQKENIIDESGMPKERFSAEFPKEGPSILRIQQVVRGDSAAYFCASSPLSPGSDTQYFGPGTRLTVL.

This clone was seen just once. The CDR3 sequence is CSASQGTEQGEQYF. In DNA, the CDR3 is TGCAGTGCTAGTCAGGGGACAGAGCAAGGCGAGCAGTACTTC. The V gene is TRBV20-1, the J gene TRBJ2-7; 7 bases agree with TRBD1. The J segment lost 6 bases and the V segment lost 3 bases, leaving 11 bases of the junction unmatched. Germline loops: CDR1 DFQATT, CDR2 SNEGSKA (reference sequence). The CDR3 spans 14 residues.

This clone was recorded a few times. The chain has TRBV5-1 and TRBJ1-1, with 8 bases fitting TRBD1. CDR1 SGHRS and CDR2 YFSETQ come from the germline V gene. The CDR3 runs 13 residues. V shed 0 bases and J 7 bases; nucleotides not matched to a gene: 2. The CDR3 is CASSLGQGNEAFF. Here the CDR3 DNA reads TGCGCCAGCAGCTTGGGACAGGGGAATGAAGCTTTCTTT.

This clone appeared a few times. This sequence joins TRBV6-4 and TRBJ2-2; 11 bases agree with TRBD2. Germline lookup yields CDR1 MRHNA and CDR2 SNTAGT. The CDR3 is made up of 16 amino acids. With 5 bases clipped from V and 7 bases from J, the junction kept 9 bases outside the gene matches. CDR3 sequence: CASSILAGASGGELFF. Written as DNA, the CDR3 is TGTGCCAGCAGTATACTAGCGGGGGCGTCCGGCGGGGAGCTGTTTTTT.

V is TRBV27 and J is TRBJ1-2, with TRBD1 matching 9 bases. The junction had 5 bases not matched to a gene; V was cut back by 5 bases and J by 4 bases. Looked up from germline, CDR1 is MNHEY and CDR2 is SMNVEV (reference sequence). The CDR3 spans 14 residues. CDR3 protein: CASSALTGGYGYTF. CDR3 nucleotide sequence: TGTGCCAGCAGTGCCTTGACAGGGGGCTATGGCTACACCTTC.

The chain recombines TRBV28 with TRBJ1-2; tentatively, D is TRBD1 (5 bases). The germline CDR1 and CDR2 sequences are MDHEN and SYDVKM. Trimming took 5 bases from V and 5 from J, leaving 15 bases between them. This CDR3 comprises 14 residues. The CDR3 DNA reads as TGTGCCAGCAGTACGTCCGGGACTGTATATGGCTACACCTTC. It specifies CASSTSGTVYGYTF.

This clone was seen more than once but under ten times. The chain employs TRBV7-9 and TRBJ1-1, with TRBD1 identical over 10 bases. In germline, CDR1 is SEHNR, CDR2 FQNEAQ (reference sequence). J lost 3 bases, V lost 6 bases, and 7 bases had no gene match. The CDR3 runs 15 residues. DNA of the CDR3: TGTGCCAGCAGACGAACAGGACAGGGGGACACTGAAGCTTTCTTT. Translating gives CASRRTGQGDTEAFF.

This chain links TRBV11-2 with TRBJ2-7, with TRBD2 as a possible D gene (5 bases). V dropped 0 bases and J dropped 2 bases, with 11 bases sitting between them. The CDR3 is 15 amino acids. CDR1 and CDR2 (germline): SGHAT, FQNNGV. The CDR3 region has the DNA TGTGCCAGCAGCTTAGATCGGGGATCCGCCTACGAGCAGTACTTC. Amino acids: CASSLDRGSAYEQYF.

V gene TRBV19 combines with J gene TRBJ1-6; TRBD1 matches at 9 bases. The junction had 4 bases not matched to a gene; V was cut back by 6 bases and J by 7 bases. The germline V gene has CDR1 LNHDA and CDR2 SQIVND (reference sequence). The CDR3 spans 14 residues. The CDR3: CASRGTGLNSPLHF. CDR3 DNA: TGTGCCAGTAGGGGGACAGGGCTGAATTCACCCCTCCACTTT.

The V and J genes are TRBV27 and TRBJ1-5, with D maybe TRBD1 (6 bases). This CDR3 contains 15 residues. CDR1 is MNHEY and CDR2 is SMNVEV in the germline V gene (reference sequence). V shed 6 bases and J shed 6 bases, with 18 bases lying between them. The CDR3 loop reads CASSRSTGPGQPQHF. CDR3 coding DNA: TGTGCCAGCAGCCGTTCTACAGGGCCCGGTCAGCCCCAGCATTTT.

The chain joins TRBV25-1 to TRBJ2-7, with 12 bases fitting TRBD2. The CDR3 consists of 16 residues. CDR1 MGHDK and CDR2 SYGVNS come from the germline V gene. J gave up 4 bases and V 6 bases, and 10 bases lay outside the gene matches. The CDR3 protein is CASSEAGTSGLYEQYF. The DNA for the CDR3 is TGTGCCAGCAGCGAAGCCGGGACTAGCGGGTTGTACGAGCAGTACTTC.

The chain joins TRBV14 to TRBJ2-7, with 8 bases identical to TRBD2. The CDR3 is made up of 16 amino acids. J was trimmed by 5 bases and V by 3 bases; bases with no gene match: 12. CDR1 and CDR2 from the germline V gene are SGHDN and FVKESK. CDR3 amino acids: CASSHLSGKGGNEQYF. CDR3 nucleotide sequence: TGTGCCAGCAGCCACCTTAGCGGGAAAGGGGGAAACGAGCAGTACTTC.

The chain joins TRBV6-5 to TRBJ1-2, with 8 nucleotides matching TRBD1. The CDR3 runs 12 residues. V shed 7 bases and J 8 bases; nucleotides not matched to a gene: 6. Germline V lookup: CDR1 MNHEY, CDR2 SVGAGI. The CDR3 sequence: CASTSDREGYTF. CDR3 nucleotide sequence: TGTGCCAGCACCTCGGACAGGGAGGGCTACACCTTC.

The chain joins TRBV18 to TRBJ1-2, with D hard to call. The CDR3 loop spans 16 amino acids. The V end lost 4 bases, the J end lost 0 bases, and 15 bases lay between the germline ends. The germline CDR1 and CDR2 sequences are KGHSH and LQKENI. The CDR3 is CASSLAPITSNYGYTF. Written as DNA, the CDR3 is TGTGCCAGCTCACTCGCCCCGATTACATCTAACTATGGCTACACCTTC.

V usage is TRBV28 and J usage is TRBJ1-3; D is unresolved. The CDR3 totals 14 residues. Per germline, CDR1 MDHEN and CDR2 SYDVKM. Trimming took 5 bases from V and 0 from J, leaving 8 bases between them. In DNA, the CDR3 is TGTGCCAGCAGTATAGCCGTCTCTGGAAACACCATATATTTT. Protein sequence: CASSIAVSGNTIYF.

The rearrangement joins TRBV3-1 (or the pseudogene TRBV3-2) to TRBJ2-6; 8 bases fit TRBD2. V lost 5 bases and J lost 0; bases outside the gene matches: 9. CDR1 and CDR2 (germline): LGHDT, YNNKEL (reference sequence). The CDR3 is 18 residues long. DNA for the CDR3: TGTGCCAGCAGCAGCGGGGGAGGGGCCAGCTCTGGGGCCAACGTCCTGACTTTC. As protein: CASSSGGGASSGANVLTF.

The chain couples TRBV6-6 to TRBJ2-7; 7 bases agree with TRBD1. The CDR3 has 14 amino acids. Germline lookup yields CDR1 MNHNY and CDR2 SVGAGI (reference sequence). V lost 7 bases to trimming and J lost 4 bases; unmatched junction nucleotides: 10. The chain's CDR3 is CASKGADRGYEQYF. Written as DNA, the CDR3 is TGTGCCAGCAAGGGGGCCGACCGCGGGTACGAGCAGTACTTC.

Turning to this clone: Other DNA sequences of this sample code for an identical CDR3. V is TRBV28 and J is TRBJ1-3; TRBD1 agrees at 7 bases. V trimming: 4 bases; J trimming: 0 bases; junction bases outside the gene matches: 3. Germline loops: CDR1 MDHEN, CDR2 SYDVKM. The CDR3 runs 15 residues. The CDR3 DNA reads as TGTGCCAGCAGTTCACAGGGGAACTCTGGAAACACCATATATTTT. This translates into CASSSQGNSGNTIYF. The full variable domain, in which reference TRBV28 and TRBJ1-3 provide the parts outside the CDR3, is DVKVTQSSRYLVKRTGEKVFLECVQDMDHENMFWYRQDPGLGLRLIYFSYDVKMKEKGDIPEGYSVSREKKERFSLILESASTNQTSMYLCASSSQGNSGNTIYFGEGSWLTVV.

This clone has more than one count but fewer than ten. V is TRBV3-1 (or the pseudogene TRBV3-2) and J is TRBJ1-2; tentative D call: TRBD1 (5 bases). The germline gives CDR1 LGHDT, CDR2 YNNKEL (reference sequence). The CDR3 covers 13 residues. Trimming stripped 1 base from V and 8 bases from J, with 11 bases between. DNA of the CDR3: TGTGCCAGCAGCCAAGGAGAAAGGGGCGGCTACACCTTC. Residues: CASSQGERGGYTF.

The gene calls are TRBV18 and TRBJ1-5; no clear D gene. This CDR3 region has 13 residues. V was clipped by 6 bases and J by 5 bases, with 11 bases between them. The germline gives CDR1 KGHSH, CDR2 LQKENI. Here the CDR3 DNA reads TGTGCCAGCTCGCTACGGGGAGATCAGCCCCAGCATTTT. Translation gives CASSLRGDQPQHF.

The rearrangement uses TRBV28 and TRBJ2-3; 8 bases are a match to TRBD2. Germline V gene sequence: CDR1 MDHEN, CDR2 SYDVKM. The CDR3 covers 14 residues. The V and J ends lost 3 bases and 4 bases, in that order; junction bases with no gene match: 3. The CDR3 nucleotides read TGTGCCAGCAGTTTCTCTAGCGGGTCAGATACGCAGTATTTT. Protein: CASSFSSGSDTQYF.

This sequence joins TRBV6-5 and TRBJ1-1, with a weak D call TRBD1 (6 bases). Trimming left V 3 bases short and J 4 bases short, with 18 bases between. The length of the CDR3 is 16 residues. CDR1 is MNHEY and CDR2 is SVGAGI in the germline V gene. The DNA of the CDR3 is TGTGCCAGCAGTTATCGGGGGGGCGCTTGGGGCACTGAAGCTTTCTTT. The encoded protein is CASSYRGGAWGTEAFF.

This chain joins TRBV28 and TRBJ2-7, with a possible D match to TRBD2 (6 bases). Trimming pared 3 bases from V and 3 bases from J, leaving 9 bases between. CDR1 is MDHEN, CDR2 SYDVKM, per germline. CDR3 length: 13 amino acids. The CDR3 DNA sequence: TGTGCCAGCAGTTTCCAGGACTACTACGAGCAGTACTTC. Translation gives CASSFQDYYEQYF.

CDR3 nucleotide sequence: TGTGCCAGTAGTATAAGGCGGGACAGCCAATATAGCAATCAGCCCCAGCATTTT. This codes for CASSIRRDSQYSNQPQHF. J is TRBJ1-5 and V is TRBV19, with TRBD1 matching over 7 bases. The CDR3 totals 18 residues. Germline CDR1 is LNHDA and CDR2 is SQIVND (reference sequence). V shed 2 bases and J 0 bases; nucleotides not matched to a gene: 10.

This clone came up a few times. CDR3 in amino acids: CAWSEQGYNQPQHF. CDR3 nucleotide sequence: TGTGCCTGGAGTGAGCAGGGTTACAATCAGCCCCAGCATTTT. V gene TRBV30 combines with J gene TRBJ1-5; TRBD1 might be the D (5 bases). This CDR3 comprises 14 residues. Germline CDR1 GTSNPN, CDR2 SVGIG (reference sequence). Trimming left V 1 base short and J 3 bases short, with 10 bases between.